Listed here are 19 T cell receptor beta chains from one sample, sequenced in a study of CD8 T cells in Susac syndrome. Random hexamers were used to reverse transcribe the RNA input (0.5 to 1 ug). TCRdb passed the immunoSEQ multiplex PCR reads through MiXCR, listing each CDR3 protein once. The sample contains about 240,000 distinct CDR3 sequences, 90% to 96% of which appear only once. Sequenced sample: CD4+ T cells from PBMCs. The origin of the receptors is a human donor with Susac syndrome.

The chain recombines TRBV15 with TRBJ1-1, with D hard to call. The CDR3 is made up of 13 amino acids. Trimming took off 5 bases at V and 1 base at J, with 8 bases between the two ends. Germline CDR1 reads LNHNV; CDR2 reads YYDKDF (reference sequence). This CDR3 reads CATSRQKNTEAFF. The CDR3 DNA follows: TGTGCCACCAGCCGTCAGAAGAACACTGAAGCTTTCTTT.

V gene TRBV7-3 combines with J gene TRBJ2-5; 9 bases are shared with TRBD2. Trimming took 2 bases from V and 6 from J; bases not matched to a gene: 4. CDR3 length: 14 amino acids. In germline, CDR1 is SGHTA, CDR2 FQGTGA. In DNA, the CDR3 is TGTGCCAGCAGCTTAGCGGGAGGGCCGAAGACCCAGTACTTC. Its translation: CASSLAGGPKTQYF.

The chain links TRBV11-2 to TRBJ1-4; D remains ambiguous. CDR1 and CDR2 from the germline V gene are SGHAT and FQNNGV. This CDR3 region has 14 residues. Trimming took 5 bases from V and 2 from J, leaving 9 bases between them. The CDR3, as DNA: TGTGCCAGCAGCCCACTGAGGACTAATGAAAAACTGTTTTTT. It translates to CASSPLRTNEKLFF. Full variable domain (missing parts from reference TRBV11-2 and TRBJ1-4): EAGVAQSPRYKIIEKRQSVAFWCNPISGHATLYWYQQILGQGPKLLIQFQNNGVVDDSQLPKDRFSAERLKGVDSTLKIQPAKLEDSAVYLCASSPLRTNEKLFFGSGTQLSVL.

The chain uses TRBV4-2 and TRBJ1-2, with D hard to call. The CDR3 runs 13 residues. Deletions cut 2 bases from V and 1 base from J, with 5 bases between. CDR1 LGHNA and CDR2 YNFKEQ come from the germline V gene. The CDR3 region is CASSQLSNYGYTF. DNA for the CDR3: TGTGCCAGCAGCCAATTGAGTAACTATGGCTACACCTTC.

The chain has TRBV23-1 and TRBJ2-5; D not resolved. TRBV23-1 falls under the ORF class, with uncertain function. This CDR3 contains 15 residues. V lost 0 bases, J lost 0 bases, and 8 bases lay in between. The CDR3, as DNA: TGCGCCAGCAGTCAATCGGTTCCGAACCAAGAGACCCAGTACTTC. The encoded protein is CASSQSVPNQETQYF.

The chain links TRBV5-1 to TRBJ2-2; 7 bases align to TRBD2. This CDR3 is 14 amino acids long. The V gene end was trimmed by 5 bases and the J gene end by 8 bases; junction bases not matched to a gene: 9. Germline-derived CDR1 and CDR2 are SGHRS and YFSETQ. This chain's CDR3 is CASSKEASGGELFF. The CDR3 DNA follows: TGCGCCAGCAGTAAGGAGGCTAGCGGAGGGGAGCTGTTTTTT.

The chain recombines TRBV28 with TRBJ1-1, with 8 bases identical to TRBD1. The V segment lost 6 bases and the J segment 6 bases; nucleotides outside the gene matches: 9. CDR1 is MDHEN, CDR2 SYDVKM, per germline. The CDR3 contains 14 residues. The DNA for the CDR3 is TGTGCCAGCAGCTTAGCCCAGGGGGCCGCTGAAGCTTTCTTT. Its protein product is CASSLAQGAAEAFF.

This clonotype was recorded once. CDR3 loop: CASSLRRTGQGYTF. DNA for the CDR3: TGTGCCAGCAGTTTACGAAGAACCGGGCAGGGCTACACCTTC. The gene calls are TRBV12-3 or TRBV12-4 and TRBJ1-2; D is unresolved. The CDR3 runs 14 residues. The V gene lost 2 bases and the J gene lost 8 bases, with 15 bases spanning the gap.

The J gene is TRBJ2-7, the V gene TRBV30; D is tentatively TRBD1 or TRBD2 (5 bases each). The CDR3 runs to 16 residues. Germline V gene sequence: CDR1 GTSNPN, CDR2 SVGIG (reference sequence). With 0 bases removed from V and 3 bases from J, the gap between germline ends came to 18 bases. CDR3 DNA sequence: TGTGCCTGGAGTGTACCGAGGGGCCTCCCCTACTACGAGCAGTACTTC. This codes for CAWSVPRGLPYYEQYF.

This clonotype appeared once. The chain joins TRBV18 to TRBJ2-1, with D perhaps being TRBD1 or TRBD2 (5 bases each). The CDR3 is made up of 14 amino acids. The germline V gene has CDR1 KGHSH and CDR2 LQKENI. The V gene lost 1 base and the J gene lost 5 bases, with 9 bases spanning the gap. CDR3 sequence reads: CASSPLGRDNEQFF. The CDR3 bases are TGTGCCAGCTCACCACTGGGGCGGGACAATGAGCAGTTCTTC.

The chain joins TRBV5-6 to TRBJ2-2; TRBD1 is a possible D gene (5 bases). CDR3 length: 11 residues. Per germline, CDR1 SGHDT and CDR2 YYEEEE. The V end lost 3 bases, the J end lost 16 bases, and 13 bases lay between the germline ends. As DNA, the CDR3 is TGTGCCAGCAGCTCCTCCAGGGTGAAGTTTTTT. Translation gives CASSSSRVKFF.

The chain links TRBV7-8 to TRBJ2-5; TRBD2 matches at 7 bases. J was trimmed by 2 bases and V by 5 bases; bases with no gene match: 5. CDR1 SGHVS and CDR2 FQNEAQ come from the germline V gene. The CDR3 sequence is 14 residues long. CDR3 loop: CASSSTSAQETQYF. CDR3 DNA sequence: TGTGCCAGCAGCAGTACTAGCGCGCAAGAGACCCAGTACTTC. Supplemented by reference TRBV7-8 and TRBJ2-5, the full variable domain reads GAGVSQSPRYKVAKRGQDVALRCDPISGHVSLFWYQQALGQGPEFLTYFQNEAQLDKSGLPSDRFFAERPEGSVSTLKIQRTQQEDSAVYLCASSSTSAQETQYFGPGTRLLVL.

The chain couples TRBV7-3 to TRBJ2-1; 8 bases are a match to TRBD1. The CDR3 sequence is 17 residues long. Germline V CDR1 and CDR2: SGHTA, FQGTGA. After removal of 4 bases from V and 6 bases from J, the junction contained 14 bases not matched to a gene. This CDR3 is CASSSRGSGTGSNEQFF. In nucleotides, the CDR3 is TGTGCCAGCAGCTCCCGGGGATCCGGGACAGGCAGCAATGAGCAGTTCTTC. Looking up the rest from reference TRBV7-3 and TRBJ2-1 gives the full variable domain: GAGVSQTPSNKVTEKGKYVELRCDPISGHTALYWYRQSLGQGPEFLIYFQGTGAADDSGLPNDRFFAVRPEGSVSTLKIQRTERGDSAVYLCASSSRGSGTGSNEQFFGPGTRLTVL.

The chain couples TRBV29-1 to TRBJ2-3, with 8 bases identical to TRBD2. With 8 bases clipped from V and 3 bases from J, the junction kept 7 bases outside the gene matches. This CDR3 contains 13 residues. The germline V gene has CDR1 SQVTM and CDR2 ANQGSEA. The CDR3 DNA reads as TGCAGCTCCCGCGGGAGGTTGACAGATACGCAGTATTTT. Translation: CSSRGRLTDTQYF.

The rearrangement links TRBV4-2 to TRBJ1-5, with D possibly matching TRBD1 (5 bases). CDR3 length equals 17 residues. The V gene lost 2 bases and the J gene lost 0 bases, with 14 bases spanning the gap. Germline V lookup: CDR1 LGHNA, CDR2 YNFKEQ. The chain's CDR3 is CASSQPVAGDSNQPQHF. In DNA form, the CDR3 reads TGTGCCAGCAGCCAACCCGTCGCGGGGGATAGCAATCAGCCCCAGCATTTT.

The genes are TRBV7-3 and TRBJ1-2, with D maybe TRBD1 (5 bases). Trimming stripped 5 bases from V and 8 bases from J, with 24 bases between. This CDR3 comprises 16 residues. In germline, CDR1 is SGHTA, CDR2 FQGTGA. CDR3 DNA: TGTGCCAGCAGCCCGGTTGGAGGGGCGGGAGCGGGAGGCTACACCTTC. Its protein is CASSPVGGAGAGGYTF.

DNA of the CDR3: TGTGCCAGCAGCTTTGGCGGGGCAGATACGCAGTATTTT. Translation gives CASSFGGADTQYF. The chain has TRBV7-9 and TRBJ2-3; D possibly corresponds to TRBD2 (6 bases). The germline V gene encodes CDR1 SEHNR and CDR2 FQNEAQ (reference sequence). The V end lost 3 bases, the J end lost 4 bases, and 8 bases lay between the germline ends. The CDR3 covers 13 residues.

The chain uses TRBV5-1 and TRBJ2-7; TRBD1 agrees at 7 bases. The CDR3 consists of 15 residues. Germline trimming cut 5 bases from V and 3 bases from J; bases unmatched to any gene: 11. From germline, CDR1 is SGHRS and CDR2 YFSETQ. The CDR3 bases are TGCGCCAGCAGTTCAAACAGGGGACCTATCTACGAGCAGTACTTC. Translation gives CASSSNRGPIYEQYF.

This clonotype has just a few counts. The chain recombines TRBV28 with TRBJ2-5; D may be TRBD1 (5 bases). V lost 5 bases and J 2 bases, leaving 12 bases between the germline ends. The length of the CDR3 is 14 residues. Per germline, CDR1 MDHEN and CDR2 SYDVKM. The CDR3 bases are TGTGCCAGCAGTCGGCAGGGTGCACAAGAGACCCAGTACTTC. It translates to CASSRQGAQETQYF. The full variable domain, with the rest looked up from reference TRBV28 and TRBJ2-5, is DVKVTQSSRYLVKRTGEKVFLECVQDMDHENMFWYRQDPGLGLRLIYFSYDVKMKEKGDIPEGYSVSREKKERFSLILESASTNQTSMYLCASSRQGAQETQYFGPGTRLLVL.